Below, one TCR beta chain is given with its context. The data belong to a study of blood T cell repertoires in COVID-19. Study in general: T cells, B-cell-depleted T cells, or PBMCs provided the cDNA or gDNA that served as material.

In germline, CDR1 is SGHAT, CDR2 FQNNGV. The V end was cut by 5 bases, the J end by 5 bases, with 10 bases between. CDR3 length equals 13 residues. Libraries were prepared by immunoSEQ multiplex PCR; TCRdb keeps only in-frame clonotypes and omits some of them. Here the sample spans some 94,000 clones, over 70% being singletons. Material: peripheral blood. The rearrangement uses TRBV11-2 and TRBJ2-1, with D unclear. This TCR came from a human donor in a cohort sampled during active COVID-19. The DNA for the CDR3 is TGTGCCAGCAGCAAAACTCAAGACAATGAGCAGTTCTTC. Amino acid sequence: CASSKTQDNEQFF.